What follows are 5 T cell receptor beta chains derived from one specimen sequenced in a study of a mutant IDH1 vaccine in newly diagnosed glioma. Time point given: baseline, week 1 (first vaccination visit). Treatment noted: pre-vaccination baseline after standard-of-care therapy. The data were produced by immunoSEQ multiplex PCR, yet TCRdb's version contains in-frame clones alone and is incomplete. The repertoire holds tens of thousands of clones, with about 89% as singletons. Sequences were derived from PBMCs, sampled from a glioma patient treated with radiotherapy, temozolomide or both. The source of these receptors is a man aged 25-40 years with glioma.

This clone was seen just once. This rearrangement joins TRBV28 to TRBJ1-1; D ambiguous. CDR1 and CDR2 (germline): MDHEN, SYDVKM. V was pared by 3 bases and J by 1 base, with 12 bases between. This CDR3 has 15 amino acids. CDR3 loop: CASSLVYWENTEAFF. The CDR3 region has the DNA TGTGCCAGCAGTTTGGTTTACTGGGAGAACACTGAAGCTTTCTTT.

This clone has only one observation. The chain combines TRBV27 with TRBJ2-7; TRBD2 matches 14 bases. The CDR3 is 15 residues long. Germline CDR1 is MNHEY and CDR2 is SMNVEV (reference sequence). V dropped 7 bases and J dropped 4; count of bases not matched to a gene: 6. The CDR3 nucleotides are TGTGCCAGCACTGACGGGACTAGCGGGAGTTACGAGCAGTACTTC. Translated: CASTDGTSGSYEQYF.

This clone appeared once. J is TRBJ1-6 and V is TRBV2; 7 positions agree with TRBD1. Per germline, CDR1 SNHLY and CDR2 FYNNEI. V lost 6 bases and J lost 9; bases outside the gene matches: 11. CDR3 length equals 15 residues. The CDR3 sequence is CASRIGQAASSPLHF. The DNA for the CDR3 is TGTGCCAGCAGGATAGGACAGGCGGCCTCTTCACCCCTCCACTTT.

This chain links TRBV28 with TRBJ1-1; D remains ambiguous. The CDR3 totals 12 residues. From germline, CDR1 is MDHEN and CDR2 SYDVKM. Trimming took off 7 bases at V and 6 bases at J, with 12 bases between the two ends. The CDR3 bases are TGTGCCAGCACTCCAGGTAGCGCTGAAGCTTTCTTT. It is translated as CASTPGSAEAFF.

This sequence joins TRBV7-9 and TRBJ2-5, with TRBD1 matching 7 bases. Germline assignment: CDR1 SEHNR and CDR2 FQNEAQ (reference sequence). The CDR3 is 18 residues long. J was trimmed by 5 bases and V by 2 bases; bases with no gene match: 17. Here the CDR3 DNA reads TGTGCCAGCAGCTTAACCTTTGACAGGGCTAACCCCAGGGAGACCCAGTACTTC. It is translated as CASSLTFDRANPRETQYF.